A single T cell receptor (beta chain) is shown here with its context. V trimming: 6 bases; J trimming: 8 bases; junction bases outside the gene matches: 8. The CDR3 is 13 amino acids. Germline CDR1 reads MNHNS; CDR2 reads SASEGT. Only in-frame clones appear in the TCRdb table, and some are missing; sequencing was by immunoSEQ multiplex PCR. The profile shows fewer than 100,000 clones, around nine tenths of them singletons. These data are taken from a study of OX40 agonist ivuxolimab in advanced cancers. Study information: Subjects had a mean age of about 57 years, with a range of 23 to 79; more than 70% were male.

The sequence came from an adult with an advanced solid tumor such as melanoma, head and neck, liver or kidney cancer. The chain couples TRBV6-1 to TRBJ1-2, with 8 bases matching TRBD1. The sample here was CD4+ or CD8+ T cells sorted from blood, taken in a trial of the OX40 agonist ivuxolimab. CDR3 sequence (DNA): TGTGCCAGCAGGACAGGGGTTTTGGGAGGCTACACCTTC. It specifies CASRTGVLGGYTF.